The clone carrying this TCR beta chain has more than one count but fewer than ten. Trimming cost V 1 base and J 4 bases; bases outside gene matches: 7. This CDR3 has 16 amino acids. Germline CDR1 and CDR2: SGHTA and FQGNSA. This specimen belongs to a study of blood T cell repertoires in COVID-19. Looking at the study overall: The United States, Italy and Spain provided the acute and convalescent COVID-19 samples. Sources were T cells, B-cell-depleted T cells, or PBMCs; the material itself was cDNA or gDNA.

Using immunoSEQ multiplex PCR, the repertoire was profiled, and TCRdb retains in-frame clones only, with some absent. This table has 150,000 to 200,000 clones, under 80% appearing once. The specimen sequenced was peripheral blood. The chain uses TRBV7-2 and TRBJ2-1, with 7 bases fitting TRBD2. The TCR was taken from a man in his 70s with acute or convalescent COVID-19. The CDR3 DNA reads TGTGCCAGCAGCTTAGATAGTAGCGGGCTATACAATGAGCAGTTCTTC. Residues: CASSLDSSGLYNEQFF.